The present T cell receptor beta chain was sequenced within a study of cytomegalovirus exposure and HLA in healthy donors (dated 2017 in TCRdb). About the study as a whole: In an earlier analysis of fewer than 750 of the donors, 250 to 300 Gb of sequence data and 117 million unique TCR beta sequences from 150 million to 200 million T cells were reported. An early release that covered about 600 HLA-typed donors contained approximately 300 gigabases of sequencing data and around 80 million unique TCR sequences. Of the 300 to 500 genotyped donors, 70% to 90% were placed in the genetic ancestry cluster associated with self-reported Caucasian donors. The study aimed to test whether signatures of past pathogen exposure could be identified by cataloging public T cell receptors. Using immunosequencing, the study profiled T cell repertoires from 640 or so subjects and related those repertoires to cytomegalovirus serostatus. A separate validation cohort of roughly 130 different subjects was used in addition to the roughly 700-subject first cohort. High-throughput TCR immunosequencing, statistical association of individual TCRs with disease status, and machine learning were combined to predict cytomegalovirus infection status. A later analysis re-examined previously published TCR beta repertoires from roughly 720 donors and added high-resolution HLA genotyping to investigate patterns of TCR occurrence. The later analysis used no new phenotypic data to find candidate immune exposures, relying instead on TCR beta sequences and their occurrence across donors. An earlier analysis of about 620 of the donors applied high-throughput TCR beta sequencing to assess whether each TCR beta V gene segment acted as functional or pseudogenic. Donor age, sex, ethnicity and CMV serostatus were compiled alongside the repertoire data. In a later genetic analysis, genome-wide SNP genotypes for about three fifths of the roughly 670 donors were used, and that subset was treated as a discovery cohort. All discovery cohort repertoires had been generated on a single sequencing platform. HLA typing included class I and class II loci at four-digit resolution. The number of donors typed differed by locus, with about 629-630 for A, B, C, DRB1 and DQB1, roughly 520 for DQA1, about 610 for DPA1, and 450 to 480 for DPB1. Because of strong linkage in the cohort, four or five DR-DQ haplotypes were treated as single units for association and clustering. On average, roughly 240,000 unique TCR beta nucleotide sequences were sequenced per donor among 398 genotyped donors of the cohort, with roughly 18% of those sequences being non-productive. Broader findings and caveats from the paper: An association between a missense DCLRE1C variant and V-gene and J-gene trimming of TCR beta chains was found in a later genetic analysis and replicated in an independent cohort. According to a later analysis, TCR association rates differed among HLA loci, with DRB1 alleles showing the most associated TCRs and HLA-C alleles showing the fewest. A later analysis associated 15,000 to 20,000 TCR beta sequences with specific HLA alleles at a false discovery rate of 0.05. The 87-base-pair reads could not distinguish some IMGT-functional V segments, including TRBV6-2 and TRBV6-3, so those segments were excluded. For the cohort, immune exposure information was limited to CMV serostatus. Roughly uniform sequencing depth across donors was assumed in presence/absence analyses, although this assumption may not hold. The earlier analysis of 587 of the donors excluded roughly 16 rarely observed V segments, including chromosome 9 orphons, because counts were too low. A cluster of highly shared sequence variants was judged likely to be a technical artifact of the sequencing pipeline. A further reported finding was that TCR beta sequences accurately predicted the HLA-A and HLA-B alleles for most subjects in the first cohort. In a later analysis, HLA-associated TCR beta chains showed more clonal expansion and lower generation probabilities than non-associated chains that were equally common. According to the authors, the approach could potentially be generalized to other disease states and immunological phenotypes. An earlier analysis of approximately 570 of the donors showed that most TCR beta V segments appeared in productive rearrangements either about 87% or about 30% of the time, which broadly matched IMGT annotations. A later analysis found that most CMV-associated TCR beta chains appeared HLA-restricted, with HLA associations seemingly driven largely by CMV exposure. Because HLA typing was unavailable for some donors at each locus, only the typed subset was used in association tests. While some public TCRs were present in many individuals, most TCR sequences turned up only very rarely across donors. In vitro tests confirmed that a few of the cytomegalovirus-associated TCR beta chains recognize cytomegalovirus antigens. When HLA alleles, especially DR and DQ, strongly co-occurred, TCR associations were difficult to assign to individual alleles. Only TCR beta chains were sequenced in this cohort, and the absence of alpha or paired-chain data limited detectable features. In a later analysis, several top co-occurrence clusters were reported to appear linked to parvovirus B19, influenza, CMV and Epstein-Barr virus. Linkage disequilibrium might explain the correlated functional status among segregating V segments, but an unknown experimental factor could not be excluded. In both the original and validation cohorts, the classifier was reported to diagnose cytomegalovirus status with high specificity and sensitivity. A total of roughly 160 TCR beta chains were listed by the study as associated with cytomegalovirus. Compared with the roughly 700-donor mean, donors in an Asian-associated ancestry cluster had fewer N-insertions in productive TCRs, according to a later genetic analysis.

Comments on this clone: Its antigen is not yet known. Base quality data are lacking; no much larger clone is found one base away.

Reading from cysteine to phenylalanine, the CDR3 counts 15 amino acids. Left in the record is the CDR3 DNA by itself, 45 bases read in frame from the first base. The germline V gene provides CDR1 MNHEY and CDR2 SVGAGI. V is shortened by 5 bases, J by 5 bases, and the region joining them spans 18 bases. The cohort was made up of around 720 healthy bone marrow donors. At the time of sampling, every cohort member was nominally healthy, though immune exposures that went unrecorded were likely present. The donor was CMV seropositive and belonged to the group of over 250 seropositive cohort members. A peripheral blood sample was collected from each donor, and TCR beta sequencing was performed on peripheral blood mononuclear cells. Genomic DNA extraction from the blood cell samples was performed with the Qiagen DNeasy Blood Extraction Kit. Library method: the immunoSEQ multiplex PCR assay. For the multiplex PCR, a mixture combining 60 forward primers for TCR Vbeta segments and 13 reverse primers for TCR Jbeta segments was used. The CDR3 region of rearranged TCR beta genes was amplified from genomic DNA with a multiplex PCR assay. Amplified TCR beta libraries were sequenced as 87-base-pair reads on the Illumina HiSeq System. Concerning the study's data processing: A later analysis counted around 72 million unique TCR beta chains across the 650 to 700 repertoires, and roughly 11 million of these chains were shared by at least two donors. Raw reads were error-corrected and collapsed into unique sequences by a nearest-neighbor algorithm in which closely related sequences were merged to remove PCR and sequencing errors. To assign V, D and J gene segments, CDR3 sequences were aligned to IMGT reference sequences. For a sequence to be retained, a match of at least six nucleotides was required to both a V gene segment and a J gene segment. A rearrangement counted as productive if the CDR3 had no stop codons and remained in frame with V and J, and every other rearrangement counted as non-productive. Following IMGT convention, CDR3 was defined as the stretch from the second conserved V-encoded cysteine to the conserved J-encoded phenylalanine. Sequences without an unambiguous match to a single V gene segment were excluded from the earlier analysis of 500 to 700 of the donors. In an earlier analysis of several hundred of the donors, V segments were called functional above 56.7% productive rearrangements and were called segregating when the between-donor standard deviation exceeded 5%. A statistical classification framework was developed to diagnose cytomegalovirus status using the catalog of TCR beta chain sequences. V and J gene assignment, in a later analysis, came from comparing TCR nucleotide sequences with IMGT/GENE-DB human TR gene sequences. In a later analysis, CDR3 sequences and most-parsimonious VDJ recombination scenarios were assigned using the TCRdist pipeline. In a later analysis, each TCR beta chain was defined by its CDR3 amino acid sequence together with its V-gene family, and reads lacking a unique V-gene family were excluded. In a later analysis, around 650 highly shared, low-generation-probability nucleotide sequences were removed to address suspected cross-contamination and a sequencing artifact. In a later analysis, a clonal expansion index was calculated for each public chain from normalized within-repertoire ranks of inferred template counts. In a later analysis, generation probabilities were computed with a VDJ recombination model fitted to out-of-frame rearrangements, and the resulting probabilities were checked against IGoR. In a later analysis, TCR-TCR, TCR-HLA and TCR-CMV co-occurrence was scored with hypergeometric tests, and a repertoire-size bias correction was applied to TCR pairs. In a later analysis, false discovery rates were estimated by permuting HLA or CMV assignments 20 times. In a later analysis, co-occurring TCRs were grouped using DBSCAN, and TCRdist sequence similarity was added for clustering within HLA-allele-positive subsets. Repertoires with fewer than 30,000 or more than 120,000 public chains were left out of co-occurrence clustering, as were about five repertoires with anomalous nucleotide sharing. What TCRdb holds here is the immuneACCESS table cut down to in-frame rearrangements. Part of the clones is not present; checked against another copy, under half of the missing clones reflect an unresolved V gene, and the others are unexplained. Clone size and the V and J calls come from that table; the DNA yielded D and trimming. In all, the sample holds 80,000 or so clones, and less than 80% of those were seen once. 20% to 25% of the sample rests with the top ten.

Input material: PBMCs. This TCR derives from a young man in good health and CMV-seropositive. Recombination linked TRBV6-5 to TRBJ1-2, with the D segment identity uncertain. The DNA sequence reads TGTGCCAGCAGTAAGACTGAACCATCCGCTTATGGCTACACCTTC. Its protein is CASSKTEPSAYGYTF.